This TCR beta chain derives from a study of T cells in Graves' hyperthyroidism and ophthalmopathy. Study-level information: Peripheral blood was taken when the disease was first diagnosed, before any treatment began.

Researchers amplified the TCR beta CDR3 regions from RNA transcripts. When the TCR CDR3 underwent first-round RT-PCR, the HTBI primer set was used. TCRdb called the multiplex PCR reads again in MiXCR, with one record for every CDR3 protein. Of roughly 500,000 distinct CDR3 sequences listed, about 15% are singletons. This CDR3 has 12 amino acids. V was shortened by 0 bases and J by 5 bases, with 7 bases between the two germline ends. Germline V lookup: CDR1 DFQATT, CDR2 SNEGSKA (reference sequence). Preceding any ophthalmopathy symptoms, the blood sample dates from first hyperthyroidism diagnosis. The origin of this receptor is a woman younger than 45 with Graves' hyperthyroidism that later progressed to Graves' ophthalmopathy. Sequences were obtained from blood. The chain joins TRBV20-1 to TRBJ1-1; D unclear. CDR3 sequence (DNA): TGCAGTGCTAGAGATCAGGCGACTGAAGCTTTCTTT. Residues: CSARDQATEAFF.